This T cell receptor beta chain stems from a study of patients and donors after allogeneic stem cell transplantation. TCRdb analysed the RT-PCR reads with MiXCR anew, one entry per CDR3 protein. The table records roughly 880,000 distinct CDR3 sequences, 15% to 20% of them present only once. V was pared by 2 bases and J by 4 bases, with 6 bases of the junction left unmatched. The CDR3 length is 15 residues. What was sequenced was blood, either unsorted or a sorted T cell fraction (not recorded which). The genes are TRBV12-3 or TRBV12-4 and TRBJ1-2; 8 bases match TRBD1. The source of this sequence is a human donor who was either an allogeneic HSCT recipient or a stem cell or donor lymphocyte infusion donor (not recorded which). It is not recorded whose cells these are; they may come from a transplant donor. The CDR3 protein is CASSLSGGAIYGYTF. CDR3 DNA sequence: TGTGCCAGCAGTTTATCAGGGGGCGCGATCTATGGCTACACCTTC.